This T cell receptor (beta chain) was identified in a study of memory CD8 T cells in hepatitis C reinfection. About the research overall: After reinfection, a couple of primary-infection resolvers became chronically infected. Between 55 and 20 weeks before reinfection detection, pre-reinfection samples were drawn.

The germline CDR1 and CDR2 sequences are WSHSY and SAAADI. The CDR3 extends over 16 amino acids. Trimming took 2 bases from V and 1 from J; bases not matched to a gene: 2. This clone was seen a few times. Assay used: immunoSEQ multiplex PCR; TCRdb lists only in-frame clones, some missing. The data show over 45,000 clones, 85% to 90% seen once. Noted time point: pre-reinfection, 55 to 20 weeks before reinfection detection. No in vitro expansion preceded TCR sequencing of the sorted cells. Donors were people who inject drugs in the Montreal HEPCO cohort. At all three reinfection time points, viable CD3+ CD8+ CD45RO- cells from a couple of donors served as controls.

The V gene is TRBV10-2, the J gene TRBJ1-6; 7 bases line up with TRBD1. This receptor was identified in a man between 18 and 35 years old with hepatitis C virus infection. Sequenced input: naive CD8+ T cells sorted from blood. The DNA of the CDR3 is TGCGCCAGCAGTGAGCAGGGGGTGTCCTATAATTCACCCCTCCACTTT. This gives the protein CASSEQGVSYNSPLHF.